This TCR beta chain emerged from a study of Ad26.COV2.S vaccination and SARS-CoV-2 variants (dated by TCRdb to the early 2020s). About the study as a whole: Vaccine-arm donors came from COV1001, a multicentre, randomized, double-blind, placebo-controlled phase I-IIa trial of Ad26.COV2.S in healthy adults. Ad26.COV2.S was administered intramuscularly at 5 x 10^10 or 1 x 10^11 viral particles, either as a single shot or as two shots given 56 days apart. The TCR-sequenced set comprised about 32 samples: some 19 Ad26.COV2.S vaccine recipients, 5 placebo recipients and 8 SARS-CoV-2 convalescent individuals. TCRbeta repertoire sequencing served as the tool for gauging how specific and how broad the SARS-CoV-2-reactive T cell receptors were following Ad26.COV2.S vaccination. Blinding of investigators to trial group allocation was maintained during experiments and outcome assessment. Trial participants were randomized into five groups of five, in which low-dose or high-dose Ad26.COV2.S was given once or twice, or placebo was given on both occasions. Results the study describes overall, beyond this receptor: According to the authors, total T cell responses may have been underestimated by the TCR breadth and depth analyses. The study was not powered for comparison of responses between vaccine doses or regimens. After vaccination, substantial breadth of spike-specific CD8+ and CD4+ T cell responses was reported. Compared with placebo recipients, Ad26.COV2.S recipients showed higher spike-specific TCR breadth (P = 0.0014). Vaccine and placebo recipients had similar non-spike TCR breadth, a finding consistent with the vaccine containing only spike.

In the paper's terms, the treatment or condition label means: about 20 received Ad26.COV2.S at low or high dose, single or two shots; 5 received placebo; per-sample allocation not given. For vaccine and placebo recipients, the sequenced repertoires came from samples collected on day 63 after the first injection. In Cohort 1b, 20 to 25 adults aged 18-55 years were enrolled at a single site in Boston, USA, between 29 July and 7 August 2020. Ad26.COV2.S was a replication-incompetent adenovirus type 26 vector expressing a prefusion-stabilized SARS-CoV-2 spike protein from the original Wuhan strain. TCRbeta CDR3 regions were sequenced with the immunoSEQ Assay. After extraction, genomic DNA underwent amplification by bias-controlled multiplex PCR, followed by high-throughput sequencing. In the original analysis: Collapsing and filtering of sequences were performed to quantify the absolute abundance of each unique TCRbeta CDR3 region. Usable DNA was measured by amplifying reference genes present in all nucleated cells, and TCRbeta template counts were normalized to that usable DNA to estimate T cell fraction. Repertoire TCRs were annotated as SARS-CoV-2-specific when V gene, CDR3 amino acid sequence and J gene were exactly matched to a known reactive TCR set. The reference SARS-CoV-2 TCR set came from MIRA and was filtered for enrichment in COVID-19-positive ImmuneCODE repertoires, removing public or cross-reactive TCRs. Using the MIRA antigens, annotated TCRs were further analysed by specific ORF or by position within an ORF. Depth was the summed frequency of annotated unique rearrangements, while breadth was defined as annotated unique rearrangements over total unique productive rearrangements. Two-sided Wilcoxon rank-sum tests were applied when comparing TCR breadth between groups. Held by TCRdb, this immuneACCESS table contains in-frame sequences only and omits some clones. Under half of the omission traces to an unresolved V gene where checked; the cause of the rest is unknown. The V and J calls and clone size come from that table; D and trimming were worked out from the DNA. Here the sample has some 320,000 clones; more than 70% occur a single time. Of the sample, approximately 1.9% falls within the top ten clones.

Spanning cysteine to phenylalanine, the CDR3 consists of 15 amino acids. Left in the record is the CDR3 DNA by itself, 45 bases read in frame from the first base. From the germline V gene, CDR1 is SGHTA and CDR2 is FQGTGA. Trimming takes 5 bases off V and 3 bases off J; junction bases not matched to a gene: 6. A word on this clone: Its cognate antigen has yet to be identified. No much larger clone exists at a distance of one base, and base qualities are not known.

The TCR sequence derives from a person aged 18-65 years who received the Ad26.COV2.S COVID-19 vaccine or a placebo. The sequencing used peripheral blood, collected in a trial of Ad26.COV2.S vaccine versus placebo. The chain is encoded by TRBV7-3 joined to TRBJ1-2, with 10 bases aligning to TRBD1. CDR3 region: CASSIRQGADYGYTF. The nucleotides are TGTGCCAGCAGCATAAGACAGGGGGCAGACTATGGCTACACCTTC. This CDR3, with the reference TRBV7-3 and TRBJ1-2 proteins standing in past its ends, gives the full variable domain GAGVSQTPSNKVTEKGKYVELRCDPISGHTALYWYRQSLGQGPEFLIYFQGTGAADDSGLPNDRFFAVRPEGSVSTLKIQRTERGDSAVYLCASSIRQGADYGYTFGSGTRLTVV.